The 18 T cell receptor beta chains listed next were all sequenced from one sample in a study of TIL therapy for anti-PD-1-resistant metastatic lung cancer. The immunoSEQ assay was v3. Profiling relied on immunoSEQ multiplex PCR, and the TCRdb table lists in-frame clones only, not all of them. Of 9,100 or so clones listed, around 75% are singletons. The time point: pre-treatment sample, taken before nivolumab and TIL therapy. Most excised metastases sampled were pleural nodules or supraclavicular lymph nodes. Sequenced material: tumor tissue, taken at baseline. These receptors all stem from a person aged 30 to 80 with non-small cell lung cancer.

The genes are TRBV19 and TRBJ2-5; D not certain. In germline, CDR1 is LNHDA, CDR2 SQIVND (reference sequence). This CDR3 contains 15 residues. V lost 1 base, J lost 2 bases, and 11 bases lay in between. CDR3 region: CASSIVADRQETQYF. CDR3 nucleotide sequence: TGTGCCAGTAGTATAGTGGCAGATCGTCAAGAGACCCAGTACTTC.

The V gene is TRBV27, the J gene TRBJ2-5, with TRBD2 matching 12 bases. J lost 4 bases, V lost 3 bases, and 6 bases had no gene match. The CDR3 sequence is 16 residues long. Germline V gives CDR1 MNHEY, CDR2 SMNVEV (reference sequence). The CDR3 DNA follows: TGTGCCAGCAGTTTTTCCCCTAGCGGGGGGGGAGAGACCCAGTACTTC. Translating it yields CASSFSPSGGGETQYF.

With regard to this clone: One end of the junction is discordant with germline, which a read error may explain. V gene TRBV7-9 combines with J gene TRBJ2-7; 10 bases are a match to TRBD1. This CDR3 region has 13 residues. Looked up from germline, CDR1 is SEHNR and CDR2 is FQNEAQ (reference sequence). The CDR3 spells CASSAGTGELSLF. The CDR3 nucleotides are TGTGCCAGCAGCGCCGGGACAGGGGAACTGAGCTTGTTC.

Remarks on this clone: An end of the junction differs from the germline gene, which may be a read error. This chain uses TRBV30 with TRBJ1-6, with 10 bases matching TRBD1. Germline V gene sequence: CDR1 GTSNPN, CDR2 SVGIG (reference sequence). The CDR3 runs 14 residues. The CDR3 nucleotides read TGTGCCTGCATGACAGGGGGCAGGAATTCACCCCTCTACTTT. Amino acids: CACMTGGRNSPLYF.

This clone has just a few counts. The chain uses TRBV27 and TRBJ2-7, with 8 bases identical to TRBD1. V shed 6 bases and J 2 bases; nucleotides not matched to a gene: 9. From germline, CDR1 is MNHEY and CDR2 SMNVEV (reference sequence). The CDR3 has 15 amino acids. In DNA, the CDR3 is TGTGCCAGCAGGTCGTCGGCAGGGGGCACCTACGAGCAGTACTTC. Protein product: CASRSSAGGTYEQYF.

This clone was recorded a few times. V and J are TRBV4-3 and TRBJ1-3, with D uncertain. The CDR3 runs 16 residues. V dropped 0 bases and J dropped 1 base, with 10 bases sitting between them. Germline CDR1 and CDR2: LGHNA and YSLEER. As DNA, the CDR3 is TGCGCCAGCAGCCAAGATACCGCAAATTCTGGAAACACCATATATTTT. Its protein is CASSQDTANSGNTIYF.

This sequence joins TRBV7-9 and TRBJ2-6, with 10 bases matching TRBD1. V gave up 5 bases and J gave up 0 bases; unmatched junction bases: 10. The CDR3 runs to 19 residues. Germline V gene lookup returns CDR1 SEHNR and CDR2 FQNEAQ (reference sequence). DNA of the CDR3: TGTGCCAGCAGCCGGAGTGGGACAGGGGTTGACTCTGGGGCCAACGTCCTGACTTTC. It codes for CASSRSGTGVDSGANVLTF.

A note on this clone: Given the absence of the conserved phenylalanine or tryptophan at the CDR3 end, a read error is likely. It is unclear where the CDR3 begins or ends on the DNA, so no DNA is shown, and the CDR3 is as TCRdb lists it. The V and J genes are TRBV18 and TRBJ1-1. Termini included, the CDR3 measures 12 amino acids. CDR1 is KGHSH and CDR2 is LQKENI in the germline V gene. This chain's CDR3 is CASSPPNTEALL.

The V and J genes are TRBV9 and TRBJ1-1, with TRBD1 matching over 7 bases. Trimming at V came to 4 bases and at J to 1 base, leaving 1 base not matched to a gene. Germline V gives CDR1 SGDLS, CDR2 YYNGEE. The CDR3 is 13 residues long. The CDR3 region is CASSRTGNTEAFF. Written as DNA, the CDR3 is TGTGCCAGCAGCCGGACAGGGAACACTGAAGCTTTCTTT.

This clone has just a few counts. This sequence joins TRBV5-1 and TRBJ2-5; D is tentatively TRBD1 or TRBD2 (6 bases each). CDR3 length: 14 amino acids. V lost 4 bases, J lost 4 bases, and 14 bases lay in between. In germline, CDR1 is SGHRS, CDR2 YFSETQ. CDR3 loop: CASSAGGGGETQYF. CDR3 nucleotides: TGCGCCAGCAGCGCCGGTGGAGGGGGAGAGACCCAGTACTTC. The full variable domain, its missing parts supplied by reference TRBV5-1 and TRBJ2-5, is KAGVTQTPRYLIKTRGQQVTLSCSPISGHRSVSWYQQTPGQGLQFLFEYFSETQRNKGNFPGRFSGRQFSNSRSEMNVSTLELGDSALYLCASSAGGGGETQYFGPGTRLLVL.

This CDR3 reads CASILGFHTDTQYF. The CDR3 nucleotides read TGTGCCAGCATCTTAGGTTTCCACACAGATACGCAGTATTTT. The chain combines TRBV6-1 with TRBJ2-3; D ambiguous. The ends were cut back, 7 bases at V and 2 bases at J, with 13 bases in the middle. CDR3 length: 14 amino acids. Germline V lookup: CDR1 MNHNS, CDR2 SASEGT.

The chain carries TRBV12-5 and TRBJ2-5; 12 bases map to TRBD1. The CDR3 covers 14 residues. From germline, CDR1 is LGHNT and CDR2 FRNRAP. The ends lost 8 bases at V and 5 bases at J; junction bases unmatched: 6. For the CDR3, the DNA is TGTGCTAGTTGCTCGGGACAGGGGGCTGAGACCCAGTACTTC. This codes for CASCSGQGAETQYF.

The chain uses TRBV7-2 and TRBJ1-2; D perhaps matches TRBD1 (6 bases). Germline-derived CDR1 and CDR2 are SGHTA and FQGNSA. There are 13 residues in the CDR3. Trimming cost V 1 base and J 3 bases, with 6 bases left between them. The CDR3 nucleotides read TGTGCCAGCAGCTTAGGACAGGACTATGGCTACACCTTC. It yields the protein CASSLGQDYGYTF.

Remarks on this clone: Other DNA sequences in the same sample also yield this CDR3. The rearrangement links TRBV5-6 to TRBJ1-2; D is ambiguous. V was cut by 3 bases and J by 7 bases, with 10 bases left in between. Germline V gene lookup returns CDR1 SGHDT and CDR2 YYEEEE. The CDR3 length is 12 residues. The CDR3 DNA is TGTGCCAGCAGCTGGGTCAGTACTGGCTACACCTTC. It translates to CASSWVSTGYTF.

The chain carries TRBV4-1 and TRBJ2-3, with D possibly being TRBD2 (5 bases). The V gene lost 0 bases and the J gene lost 5 bases, with 12 bases spanning the gap. Germline CDR1 reads MGHRA; CDR2 reads YSYEKL. The CDR3 covers 15 residues. The CDR3 DNA is TGCGCCAGCAGCCAAGATGACATCCGGGGAGATACGCAGTATTTT. Translating gives CASSQDDIRGDTQYF.

This clone was recorded a few times. The V gene is TRBV9, the J gene TRBJ1-6, with a possible D match to TRBD1 (6 bases). Trimming removed 0 bases from V and 7 bases from J, with 11 bases in between. The CDR3 runs 15 residues. Germline V gives CDR1 SGDLS, CDR2 YYNGEE. Here the CDR3 DNA reads TGTGCCAGCAGCGTAGGGGGGGCGTCCAATTCACCCCTCCACTTT. Amino acid sequence: CASSVGGASNSPLHF. Filled out from reference TRBV9 and TRBJ1-6, the complete variable domain reads DSGVTQTPKHLITATGQRVTLRCSPRSGDLSVYWYQQSLDQGLQFLIQYYNGEERAKGNILERFSAQQFPDLHSELNLSSLELGDSALYFCASSVGGASNSPLHFGNGTRLTVT.

This clone was found once. The chain is built from TRBV28 and TRBJ1-5; D is perhaps TRBD1 (5 bases). Germline lookup yields CDR1 MDHEN and CDR2 SYDVKM. Deletions cut 5 bases from V and 0 bases from J, with 11 bases between. CDR3 length: 15 residues. DNA for the CDR3: TGTGCCAGCAGTCCCCCAGGGTATAGCAATCAGCCCCAGCATTTT. Its protein product is CASSPPGYSNQPQHF.

The chain couples TRBV28 to TRBJ1-6; D not certain. The CDR3 loop spans 14 amino acids. V was pared by 6 bases and J by 2 bases, with 8 bases between. Germline CDR1 MDHEN, CDR2 SYDVKM. CDR3 nucleotides: TGTGCCAGCAGCCCGACACCCTATAATTCACCCCTCCACTTT. Translation gives CASSPTPYNSPLHF.